This T cell receptor beta chain was sequenced for a study of cytomegalovirus exposure and HLA in healthy donors. Of note for this clone: Antigen specificity is unknown.

CDR1 and CDR2 from the germline V gene are SGHTA and FQGNSA. The ends were cut back, 7 bases at V and 6 bases at J, with 19 bases in the middle. The CDR3 has 15 residues. Amplification used 60 Vbeta primers and 13 Jbeta primers. Here immunoSEQ multiplex PCR was the method, and the copy in TCRdb shows in-frame clones only, minus some. Among 150,000 to 250,000 clones, 82% were seen once, and the ten largest hold 0.098%. Whole-study results and caveats: TCR beta chains numbering about 160 were designated cytomegalovirus-associated.

Sequencing used PBMCs. This chain connects TRBV7-2 to TRBJ2-1; perhaps TRBD2 as D (6 bases). The TCR was taken from a boy younger than 10 in good health and CMV-seronegative. The CDR3 spells CASTRLGGGVNEQFF. CDR3 coding DNA: TGTGCCAGCACCCGACTCGGCGGAGGGGTCAATGAGCAGTTCTTC.